This T cell receptor (beta chain) stems from a study of radiotherapy plus CTLA-4 blockade in lung cancer. The V gene's germline CDR1 is WNHNN and CDR2 SYGVQD (reference sequence). Trimming cost V 3 bases and J 4 bases, with 16 bases left between them. The CDR3 loop spans 15 amino acids. The table came from immunoSEQ multiplex PCR; TCRdb's copy has only in-frame clones and leaves some out. The table includes about 73,000 clones, about nine tenths detected once. Enrolled patients, whose metastatic non-small-cell lung cancer was chemo-refractory, received focal radiation plus CTLA-4 blockade with ipilimumab.

Sequencing used peripheral blood, obtained from a patient treated with radiotherapy plus ipilimumab. The TCR was taken from a human donor with non-small cell lung cancer that progressed on radiotherapy plus ipilimumab. The rearrangement links TRBV10-1 to TRBJ2-7; the D gene is possibly TRBD1 (8 bases). This chain's CDR3 is CASSDHRGGKYEQYF. For the CDR3, the DNA is TGCGCCAGCAGTGATCACAGGGGGGGAAAATACGAGCAGTACTTC.